This is a list of T cell receptor beta chains from one sample in a study of OX40 agonist ivuxolimab in advanced cancers. Only in-frame clones appear in the TCRdb table, and some are missing; sequencing was by immunoSEQ multiplex PCR. Of 69,000 or so clones listed, more than 75% are singletons. Sample: CD4+ or CD8+ T cells sorted from blood, taken in a trial of the OX40 agonist ivuxolimab. The receptors stem from an adult with an advanced solid tumor such as melanoma, head and neck, liver or kidney cancer. CDR3s include the opening cysteine and the closing phenylalanine or tryptophan. D genes are given only for firm matches. Not every row has a clone size; where given, it reads once, few, many or a size class.

>TRBD2|TRBV5-1|NA|TRBJ2-5
CASIPTSGGGETQYF
TGCGCCAGCATTCCGACTAGCGGTGGGGGCGAGACCCAGTACTTC
>NA|TRBV5-1|NA|TRBJ2-2
CASSFLDSYTGELFF
TGCGCCAGCAGCTTTCTGGACAGCTACACCGGGGAGCTGTTTTTT
>NA|TRBV9|NA|TRBJ2-3
CASSRDVGSTDTQYF
TGTGCCAGCAGCCGAGACGTGGGGAGCACAGATACGCAGTATTTT
>TRBD1|TRBV10-3|NA|TRBJ1-6
CAISGTENNSPLHF
TGTGCCATCTCCGGGACAGAAAATAATTCACCCCTCCACTTT
>NA|TRBV7-9|NA|TRBJ2-7
CASSQTSYEQYF
TGTGCCAGCAGCCAGACTAGTTACGAGCAGTACTTC
>NA|TRBV7-2|NA|TRBJ1-1
CASSLIRTATEAFF
TGTGCCAGCAGCTTAATTCGGACAGCCACTGAAGCTTTCTTT
>TRBD1|TRBV7-2|once|TRBJ1-2
CASSLPGGQGAWYGYTF
TGTGCCAGCAGCTTACCCGGCGGACAGGGGGCATGGTATGGCTACACCTTC
>NA|TRBV19|NA|TRBJ1-2
CASSILSGIGGYTF
TGTGCCAGTAGTATCCTCTCAGGAATTGGTGGCTACACCTTC
>TRBD1|TRBV7-2|NA|TRBJ1-1
CASSSRQGGNTEAFF
TGTGCCAGCAGCTCGCGACAGGGGGGGAACACTGAAGCTTTCTTT
>NA|TRBV5-1|few|TRBJ2-5
CASRFRATPQGETQYF
TGCGCCAGCCGATTCAGAGCGACACCTCAAGGGGAGACCCAGTACTTC
>NA|TRBV2|NA|TRBJ1-3
CASSEGAFGNTIYF
TGTGCCAGCAGTGAGGGGGCATTTGGAAACACCATATATTTT
>TRBD1|TRBV6-6|NA|TRBJ1-5
CASSTGGGQPQHF
TGTGCCAGCTCGACAGGGGGCGGTCAGCCCCAGCATTTT
>TRBD2|TRBV4-2|NA|TRBJ2-4
CASSLSLAGDNIQYF
TGTGCCAGCAGCTTGAGCTTAGCGGGAGACAACATTCAGTACTTC
>TRBD1|TRBV5-1|NA|TRBJ1-1
CASSLRDRGGFGTEAFF
TGCGCCAGCAGCTTACGGGACAGGGGCGGATTTGGGACTGAAGCTTTCTTT
>NA|TRBV2|NA|TRBJ2-7
CASTVRIDEQYF
TGTGCCAGCACGGTCAGGATCGACGAGCAGTACTTC
>NA|TRBV21-1|NA|TRBJ2-6
CASFERSSKEEDGRDSGANVLTF
TGTGCCAGCTTCGAACGTAGCAGCAAAGAGGAGGACGGACGGGACTCTGGGGCCAACGTCCTGACTTTC
>NA|TRBV29-1|NA|TRBJ1-1
CSVAPGWGMNTEAFF
TGCAGCGTTGCGCCTGGGTGGGGGATGAACACTGAAGCTTTCTTT
>TRBD1|TRBV5-1|NA|TRBJ2-5
CASSQGTGKYQETQYF
TGCGCCAGCAGCCAAGGGACAGGCAAGTACCAAGAGACCCAGTACTTC
>NA|TRBV28|NA|TRBJ1-6
CASSLSRVGQDSPLHF
TGTGCCAGCAGTTTATCGCGGGTGGGGCAGGATTCACCCCTCCACTTT
>NA|TRBV27|NA|TRBJ1-1
CASSSWADAEAFF
TGTGCCAGCAGTTCCTGGGCGGATGCTGAAGCTTTCTTT
>NA|TRBV9|NA|TRBJ1-1
CASSERGNTEAFF
TGTGCCAGCAGCGAGAGGGGGAACACTGAAGCTTTCTTT
>TRBD2|TRBV19|NA|TRBJ2-2
CASRISGAGELFF
TGTGCCAGTAGAATTAGCGGGGCCGGGGAGCTGTTTTTT
>TRBD1|TRBV15|NA|TRBJ1-4
CATSSLKAGTDEKLFF
TGTGCCACCAGCAGTCTTAAAGCCGGGACAGATGAAAAACTGTTTTTT
>NA|TRBV18|NA|TRBJ2-1
CASSPGSPAYNEQFF
TGTGCCAGCTCACCAGGGTCCCCAGCCTACAATGAGCAGTTCTTC
>NA|TRBV19|NA|TRBJ1-2
CASSPSGAGEGYGYTF
TGTGCCAGTAGCCCGAGTGGGGCAGGGGAGGGCTATGGCTACACCTTC
>NA|TRBV4-3|few|TRBJ1-1
CASSQQGTEAFF
TGCGCCAGCAGCCAGCAGGGGACTGAAGCTTTCTTT
>NA|TRBV7-2|NA|TRBJ1-1
CASSPRGGWDAFF
TGTGCCAGCAGCCCTAGAGGGGGTTGGGACGCTTTCTTT
>TRBD2|TRBV19|NA|TRBJ2-3
CASSTPRTRSSTDTQYF
TGTGCCAGTAGTACTCCAAGGACTAGAAGTAGCACAGATACGCAGTATTTT
>TRBD1|TRBV28|NA|TRBJ1-1
CASSTGTGFPRTEAFF
TGTGCCAGCAGTACCGGGACAGGGTTTCCGAGGACTGAAGCTTTCTTT
>NA|TRBV15|NA|TRBJ2-7
CATSRDGTRSYEQYF
TGTGCCACCAGCAGAGACGGGACTCGCTCCTACGAGCAGTACTTC
>TRBD2|TRBV9|NA|TRBJ2-3
CASSKWTSGGTDTQYF
TGTGCCAGCAGCAAATGGACTAGCGGGGGCACAGATACGCAGTATTTT
>NA|TRBV18|NA|TRBJ1-1
CASSPQGRNTEAFF
TGTGCCAGCTCACCACAGGGTCGGAACACTGAAGCTTTCTTT
>NA|TRBV6-6|NA|TRBJ1-2
CASGQPDGLYGYTF
TGTGCCAGCGGCCAACCGGACGGGCTCTATGGCTACACCTTC
>NA|TRBV7-2|NA|TRBJ1-6
CASSSRPRGLNSPLHF
TGTGCCAGCAGCTCCAGGCCCCGGGGGTTAAATTCACCCCTCCACTTT
>TRBD2|TRBV2|once|TRBJ2-7
CASSELAGGIYEQYF
TGTGCCAGCAGTGAACTAGCGGGAGGGATCTACGAGCAGTACTTC
>NA|TRBV7-3|NA|TRBJ1-3
CASSLQGDSGNTIYF
TGTGCCAGCAGCTTACAGGGAGACTCTGGAAACACCATATATTTT
>NA|TRBV23-1|NA|TRBJ1-5
CASLNNQPQHF
TGCGCCAGCCTGAACAATCAGCCCCAGCATTTT
>NA|TRBV10-3|NA|TRBJ1-5
CAISESGPGSVQPQHF
TGTGCCATCAGTGAGTCGGGCCCCGGCTCGGTCCAGCCCCAGCATTTT
>NA|TRBV2|NA|TRBJ1-2
CASSLVNGYTF
TGTGCCAGCAGTCTTGTTAATGGCTACACCTTC
>TRBD1|TRBV11-2|NA|TRBJ1-1
CASSLVSGGVTEAFF
TGTGCCAGCAGCTTAGTCTCAGGGGGCGTCACTGAAGCTTTCTTT
>NA|TRBV30|NA|TRBJ2-5
CAWSGGYETQYF
TGTGCCTGGAGTGGGGGATACGAGACCCAGTACTTC
>TRBD1|TRBV28|NA|TRBJ1-6
CASSQTGVTPLHF
TGTGCCAGCAGCCAGACAGGGGTGACACCCCTCCACTTT
>NA|TRBV20-1|NA|TRBJ2-3
CSALAGDTQYF
TGCAGTGCCCTCGCTGGGGATACGCAGTATTTT
>TRBD1|TRBV9|NA|TRBJ1-6
CASRGDRDNSPLHF
TGTGCCAGCAGGGGGGACAGGGATAATTCACCCCTCCACTTT
>NA|TRBV27|NA|TRBJ2-3
CASSLLLDTQYF
TGTGCCAGCAGTTTACTTCTGGATACGCAGTATTTT
>NA|TRBV2|NA|TRBJ1-1
CASRRGEYSNTEAFF
TGTGCCAGCAGGAGGGGCGAGTATTCGAACACTGAAGCTTTCTTT
>TRBD2|TRBV11-2|NA|TRBJ2-3
CASSLDGLARVTTQYF
TGTGCCAGCAGCTTAGATGGACTAGCCCGGGTCACAACGCAGTATTTT
>TRBD1|TRBV11-3|NA|TRBJ2-6
CASSLGGQGASGANVLTF
TGTGCCAGCAGCCTAGGAGGGCAGGGGGCGTCTGGGGCCAACGTCCTGACTTTC
>NA|TRBV5-1|once|TRBJ1-2
CASSVTGESNYGYTF
TGCGCCAGCTCCGTGACGGGGGAATCTAACTATGGCTACACCTTC
>TRBD2|TRBV4-3|once|TRBJ2-1
CASSDSGRVHNEQFF
TGCGCCAGCAGTGATAGCGGGAGAGTCCACAATGAGCAGTTCTTC
>NA|TRBV7-9|NA|TRBJ2-5
CASSPYWGETQYF
TGTGCCAGCAGCCCTTACTGGGGAGAGACCCAGTACTTC
>TRBD1|TRBV11-3|few|TRBJ2-7
CASSELTGSSYEQYF
TGTGCCAGCAGCGAATTGACAGGGAGCTCCTACGAGCAGTACTTC
>NA|TRBV5-6|NA|TRBJ1-2
CASSLDMAGEVYGYTF
TGTGCCAGCAGCTTGGATATGGCAGGGGAGGTCTATGGCTACACCTTC
>NA|TRBV7-9|few|TRBJ1-1
CASSPDRQGLRAFF
TGTGCCAGCAGCCCCGACCGGCAGGGGCTGAGAGCTTTCTTT
>NA|TRBV7-3|NA|TRBJ1-2
CASSPTPRRDVDGYTF
TGTGCCAGCAGCCCCACACCGAGAAGAGACGTTGATGGCTACACCTTC
>NA|TRBV10-3|NA|TRBJ2-2
CAISESVDTGELFF
TGTGCCATCAGTGAGTCTGTGGACACCGGGGAGCTGTTTTTT
>NA|TRBV7-9|NA|TRBJ2-1
CASSLADQYNEQFF
TGTGCCAGCAGCTTAGCGGACCAATACAATGAGCAGTTCTTC
>NA|TRBV7-9|NA|TRBJ2-7
CASGGTTLGSYEQYF
TGTGCCAGCGGCGGGACCACGCTGGGCTCCTACGAGCAGTACTTC
>NA|TRBV11-2|NA|TRBJ1-3
CASSSVGRGESGNTIYF
TGTGCCAGCAGCTCCGTGGGCAGGGGAGAATCTGGAAACACCATATATTTT
>NA|TRBV6-5|NA|TRBJ1-1
CASLKGINTEAFF
TGTGCCAGCCTAAAGGGGATCAACACTGAAGCTTTCTTT